This TCR beta chain emerged from a study of blood T cell repertoires in COVID-19. Study-wide context: COVID-19 samples collected from the United States, Italy and Spain covered acute and convalescent phases.

Trimming cost V 7 bases and J 5 bases, with 12 bases left between them. Germline loops: CDR1 MRHNA, CDR2 SNTAGT. The CDR3 has 13 amino acids. Original processing notes: The assay estimated nucleated cells by amplifying reference gene primers. Using immunoSEQ multiplex PCR, the repertoire was profiled, and TCRdb retains in-frame clones only, with some absent. V and J calls and clone size are copied from that table; D and trimming were computed from the DNA. Here the sample spans more than 80,000 clones, about 87% being singletons. Sequenced: peripheral blood. The origin of this receptor is a man in his forties with acute or convalescent COVID-19. The chain employs TRBV6-4 and TRBJ2-1; maybe TRBD1 (6 bases). The CDR3 loop reads CASMGQGNNEQFF. CDR3 nucleotides: TGTGCCAGCATGGGGCAGGGGAACAATGAGCAGTTCTTC.